This passage covers 32 T cell receptor beta chains from one sample sequenced in a study of T cell repertoires in cytomegalovirus infection. TCRdb recomputed calls from the reads with MiXCR, one row per CDR3 protein. The repertoire holds more than 350,000 distinct CDR3 sequences, with roughly 30% as singletons. Sequencing input: PBMCs. These receptors originate from a human donor in good health (CMV status not recorded). Some clones in this sample may be carry-over from other donors' samples.

The chain combines TRBV9 with TRBJ2-1; 7 bases line up with TRBD2. Germline assignment: CDR1 SGDLS and CDR2 YYNGEE. After removal of 2 bases from V and 4 bases from J, the junction contained 18 bases not matched to a gene. This CDR3 comprises 19 residues. The CDR3: CASSVIVLSGTPSYNEQFF. The CDR3 DNA follows: TGTGCCAGCAGCGTTATAGTTTTAAGCGGGACCCCGTCATACAATGAGCAGTTCTTC.

This clonotype has ten or more counts. The chain uses TRBV24-1 and TRBJ2-1; D possibly corresponds to TRBD1 (6 bases). The germline CDR1 and CDR2 sequences are KGHDR and SFDVKD. Trimming pared 3 bases from V and 0 bases from J, leaving 14 bases between. This CDR3 is built from 17 residues. CDR3 bases: TGTGCCACCAGTGATCCTCAGACAGGAGTCTCCTACAATGAGCAGTTCTTC. It yields the protein CATSDPQTGVSYNEQFF.

The table lists this clonotype with many counts. This chain uses TRBV7-2 with TRBJ2-7; D not certain. V dropped 6 bases and J dropped 3 bases, with 12 bases sitting between them. CDR1 SGHTA and CDR2 FQGNSA come from the germline V gene. This CDR3 comprises 13 residues. DNA for the CDR3: TGTGCCAGCAGTTCACCTCCGGACTACGAGCAGTACTTC. Its translation: CASSSPPDYEQYF.

The V call is TRBV7-2, the J call TRBJ1-5; D gene ambiguous. Germline V lookup: CDR1 SGHTA, CDR2 FQGNSA. The length of the CDR3 is 17 residues. Between the trimmed V and J ends, which lost 2 bases and 6 bases, there was a span of 20 bases. CDR3 loop: CASSLNLPPRLSQPQHF. In DNA, the CDR3 is TGTGCCAGCAGCTTAAATCTCCCTCCCAGGTTAAGTCAGCCCCAGCATTTT.

The chain links TRBV4-1 to TRBJ2-5; the D is unclear. The CDR3 extends over 16 amino acids. The germline CDR1 and CDR2 sequences are MGHRA and YSYEKL. Trimming pared 0 bases from V and 1 base from J, leaving 12 bases between. The DNA for the CDR3 is TGCGCCAGCAGCCAAGACCGGCAACCGGCCCAAGAGACCCAGTACTTC. Encoded protein: CASSQDRQPAQETQYF.

Notes on this clonotype: This CDR3 is missing its conserved last phenylalanine or tryptophan, likely due to a read error. The rearrangement links TRBV28 to TRBJ2-1; 7 bases line up with TRBD2. The trim removed 5 bases at V and 7 bases at J, leaving 14 bases unmatched. The CDR3 spans 16 residues. CDR1 is MDHEN and CDR2 is SYDVKM in the germline V gene. In DNA, the CDR3 is TGTGCCAGCAGTCCCGCCAGCGGGGAGCGGAGGAATGAGCAGTTCTTA. It is translated as CASSPASGERRNEQFL.

In this sample, this clonotype turned up a few times. The chain joins TRBV12-3 or TRBV12-4 to TRBJ1-5, with TRBD1 as a possible D gene (5 bases). This CDR3 is 16 amino acids long. The V and J ends lost 7 bases and 5 bases respectively, with 21 bases between them. CDR3 bases: TGTGCCAGCAAAGGCAGGGCGGGCAAGTTATATCAGCCCCAGCATTTT. Residues: CASKGRAGKLYQPQHF.

This clonotype has just a few counts. The chain joins TRBV2 to TRBJ1-2; D remains unclear. V was clipped by 5 bases and J by 1 base, with 14 bases between them. This CDR3 spans 15 amino acids. From germline, CDR1 is SNHLY and CDR2 FYNNEI. The CDR3 bases are TGTGCCAGCAGTCAGTCTACGCCAGTTAACTATGGCTACACCTTC. Translating gives CASSQSTPVNYGYTF. The whole variable domain, remainder taken from reference TRBV2 and TRBJ1-2, is EPEVTQTPSHQVTQMGQEVILRCVPISNHLYFYWYRQILGQKVEFLVSFYNNEISEKSEIFDDQFSVERPDGSNFTLKIRSTKLEDSAMYFCASSQSTPVNYGYTFGSGTRLTVV.

In the case of this clonotype: This sequence may be a read error, since a much larger clone differs from it by one base. This likely comes from a read error, as the CDR3 has no conserved phenylalanine or tryptophan at its end. The chain couples TRBV7-6 to TRBJ2-3, with D tentatively TRBD2 (6 bases). Germline CDR1 reads SGHVS; CDR2 reads FNYEAQ. CDR3 length: 14 residues. V lost 4 bases and J 5 bases, leaving 13 bases between the germline ends. CDR3 in DNA: TGTGCCAGCAGCTCCCTGGGCGGGGAAGATACGCAGTATATT. Residues: CASSSLGGEDTQYI.

Only a few counts were recorded for this clonotype. This sequence joins TRBV6-2 or TRBV6-3 and TRBJ1-5, with no clear D. The CDR3 contains 14 residues. Germline V gives CDR1 MNHEY, CDR2 SVGEGT. Trimming pared 0 bases from V and 0 bases from J, leaving 3 bases between. The CDR3 is CASSYSISNQPQHF. The CDR3 coding sequence is TGTGCCAGCAGTTACTCGATTAGCAATCAGCCCCAGCATTTT.

V is TRBV6-5 and J is TRBJ1-6; possible D gene TRBD1, 5 bases. The length of the CDR3 is 17 residues. From germline, CDR1 is MNHEY and CDR2 SVGAGI. V was trimmed by 0 bases and J by 0 bases, leaving 9 bases between them. The CDR3 loop is CASSYSPGSSYNSPLHF. In DNA, the CDR3 is TGTGCCAGCAGTTACTCGCCAGGGAGCTCCTATAATTCACCCCTCCACTTT.

The genes are TRBV20-1 and TRBJ2-1; 14 nucleotides agree with TRBD2. The germline CDR1 and CDR2 sequences are DFQATT and SNEGSKA (reference sequence). The CDR3 has 16 residues. Losses at the gene ends were 1 base for V and 4 bases for J; bases not matched to a gene: 3. CDR3: CSARGTSGGTYNEQFF. The CDR3 DNA is TGCAGTGCTAGAGGGACTAGCGGGGGGACATACAATGAGCAGTTCTTC.

This chain uses TRBV19 with TRBJ2-2; 11 bases agree with TRBD2. CDR3 length equals 18 residues. CDR1 is LNHDA, CDR2 SQIVND, per germline (reference sequence). After removal of 6 bases from V and 0 bases from J, the junction contained 9 bases not matched to a gene. The CDR3 coding sequence is TGTGCCAGTAGGCTCAAGACTAGCGGGGCCGCGAACACCGGGGAGCTGTTTTTT. This translates into CASRLKTSGAANTGELFF.

In this sample, this clonotype turned up a few times. This chain joins TRBV4-1 and TRBJ2-2; the D gene is possibly TRBD2 (6 bases). From germline, CDR1 is MGHRA and CDR2 YSYEKL. This CDR3 comprises 16 residues. V was pared by 5 bases and J by 0 bases, with 13 bases between. CDR3 DNA sequence: TGCGCCAGCAGCAGGATCGCGGGGACGAACACCGGGGAGCTGTTTTTT. Translated: CASSRIAGTNTGELFF.

V is TRBV29-1 and J is TRBJ2-5; no reliable D call. Trimming removed 4 bases from V and 5 bases from J, with 5 bases in between. This CDR3 is built from 10 residues. Germline CDR1 is SQVTM and CDR2 is ANQGSEA. The CDR3 DNA is TGCAGCGTTGGATCTGAGACCCAGTACTTC. It yields the protein CSVGSETQYF.

This clonotype has more than one count but fewer than ten. The chain joins TRBV6-2 or TRBV6-3 to TRBJ2-3, with D tentatively TRBD1 (6 bases). The CDR3 contains 14 residues. Deletions cut 6 bases from V and 4 bases from J, with 14 bases between. In germline, CDR1 is MNHEY, CDR2 SVGEGT. The chain's CDR3 is CASRQPGAADTQYF. The CDR3 coding sequence is TGTGCCAGCAGGCAGCCAGGGGCCGCAGATACGCAGTATTTT.

The V and J genes are TRBV29-1 and TRBJ1-1, with 7 bases aligning to TRBD1. Germline V lookup: CDR1 SQVTM, CDR2 ANQGSEA. The CDR3 contains 15 residues. The junction had 12 bases not matched to a gene; V was cut back by 4 bases and J by 4 bases. The DNA of the CDR3 is TGCAGCGTTGGCCCCGGTACAGGGGCGGTCACTGAAGCTTTCTTT. Translation gives CSVGPGTGAVTEAFF.

This clonotype has just a few counts. V is TRBV7-6 and J is TRBJ2-5, with TRBD2 matching 13 bases. This CDR3 has 19 residues. Per the germline V gene, CDR1 is SGHVS and CDR2 is FNYEAQ. Losses at the gene ends were 4 bases for V and 0 bases for J; bases not matched to a gene: 11. The CDR3 bases are TGTGCCAGCAGCTCGTATAGGACTAGCGGGGGATACTACCAAGAGACCCAGTACTTC. This codes for CASSSYRTSGGYYQETQYF.

In the case of this clonotype: It may be a read error: a sequence one base away is much more abundant. CDR3 region: CASSSRTGQNTQYF. The DNA of the CDR3 is TGTGCCAGCAGCTCAAGGACAGGGCAAAATACGCAGTATTTT. The V and J genes are TRBV7-6 and TRBJ2-3; 8 nucleotides agree with TRBD1. Per germline, CDR1 SGHVS and CDR2 FNYEAQ. J was trimmed by 7 bases and V by 4 bases; bases with no gene match: 7. The CDR3 has 14 amino acids. Based on the CDR3 plus reference TRBV7-6 and TRBJ2-3, the full variable domain is GAGVSQSPRYKVTKRGQDVALRCDPISGHVSLYWYRQALGQGPEFLTYFNYEAQQDKSGLPNDRFSAERPEGSISTLTIQRTEQRDSAMYRCASSSRTGQNTQYFGPGTRLTVL.

This clonotype was seen a few times. DNA for the CDR3: TGTGCCAGCAGTCCACAGGTCCTAGGCTACGAGCAGTACTTC. Encoded protein: CASSPQVLGYEQYF. The J gene is TRBJ2-7, the V gene TRBV2; D possibly corresponds to TRBD1 (5 bases). Trimming shortened V by 5 bases and J by 3 bases, and 14 bases separated the two germline ends. Germline CDR1 reads SNHLY; CDR2 reads FYNNEI. The CDR3 length is 14 residues.

This clonotype was counted ten times or more. The CDR3 region has the DNA TGTGCCAGCAGTTTATGGGACAGGGTCGGCAATGAGCAGTTCTTC. Translating it yields CASSLWDRVGNEQFF. This sequence joins TRBV12-3 or TRBV12-4 and TRBJ2-1, with 9 bases identical to TRBD1. V gave up 2 bases and J gave up 6 bases; unmatched junction bases: 5. This CDR3 is 15 amino acids long.

The rearrangement links TRBV19 to TRBJ1-3; D is uncertain. Germline V CDR1 and CDR2: LNHDA, SQIVND (reference sequence). The CDR3 has 16 amino acids. The germline V and J ends were trimmed by 5 bases and 2 bases, with 16 bases remaining between them. CDR3 amino acids: CASSPRTGGTGNTIYF. CDR3 DNA: TGTGCCAGTAGTCCGAGGACGGGAGGGACTGGAAACACCATATATTTT. Full variable domain (remainder filled in from reference TRBV19 and TRBJ1-3): DGGITQSPKYLFRKEGQNVTLSCEQNLNHDAMYWYRQDPGQGLRLIYYSQIVNDFQKGDIAEGYSVSREKKESFPLTVTSAQKNPTAFYLCASSPRTGGTGNTIYFGEGSWLTVV.

V usage is TRBV2 and J usage is TRBJ1-5; D remains unclear. Germline V gene data show CDR1 as SNHLY and CDR2 as FYNNEI. The CDR3 runs to 15 residues. V was pared by 0 bases and J by 8 bases, with 14 bases between. CDR3: CASSEAPRIIKPQHF. CDR3 nucleotide sequence: TGTGCCAGCAGTGAAGCCCCACGAATAATAAAGCCCCAGCATTTT.

The rearrangement joins TRBV7-2 to TRBJ2-7; no clear D gene. CDR3 length: 18 residues. In germline, CDR1 is SGHTA, CDR2 FQGNSA. The V and J ends lost 1 base and 3 bases respectively, with 22 bases between them. CDR3 bases: TGTGCCAGCAGCTTAGGATTGGCAGGCGGACGACAACTCTACGAGCAGTACTTC. Amino acids: CASSLGLAGGRQLYEQYF.

This clonotype was seen a few times. CDR3: CASRQQGKENTIYF. The CDR3 region has the DNA TGCGCCAGCAGACAACAGGGGAAGGAAAACACCATATATTTT. This chain links TRBV4-1 with TRBJ1-3; 7 positions match TRBD1. The J segment lost 6 bases and the V segment lost 6 bases, leaving 8 bases of the junction unmatched. The CDR3 loop spans 14 amino acids. Germline CDR1 MGHRA, CDR2 YSYEKL.

V is TRBV20-1 and J is TRBJ2-1; 9 nucleotides line up with TRBD2. J was trimmed by 8 bases and V by 3 bases; bases with no gene match: 11. CDR1 and CDR2 (germline): DFQATT, SNEGSKA (reference sequence). The CDR3 length is 15 residues. The CDR3 reads CSARRAGGPLDEQFF. Written as DNA, the CDR3 is TGCAGTGCTAGGAGAGCGGGGGGCCCTTTGGATGAGCAGTTCTTC.

About this clonotype itself: The junction shows a germline mismatch at one end, possibly a read error. The chain recombines TRBV15 with TRBJ2-7; D tentatively fits TRBD1 or TRBD2 (5 bases each). The CDR3 is 14 residues long. Germline-derived CDR1 and CDR2 are LNHNV and YYDKDF (reference sequence). CDR3 protein: CSTSLDRDPYEQYF. In DNA, the CDR3 is TGTTCCACCAGCTTGGACCGGGACCCCTACGAGCAGTACTTC.

This clonotype has just a few counts. The chain employs TRBV7-9 and TRBJ2-6, with a possible D match to TRBD1 (5 bases). CDR1 is SEHNR and CDR2 is FQNEAQ in the germline V gene (reference sequence). The CDR3 is made up of 15 amino acids. With 3 bases removed from V and 0 bases from J, the gap between germline ends came to 6 bases. In DNA, the CDR3 is TGTGCCAGCAGCTTGACAGTCTCTGGGGCCAACGTCCTGACTTTC. Translating gives CASSLTVSGANVLTF.

This clonotype was found many times. The chain recombines TRBV7-2 with TRBJ2-2; possible D gene TRBD1, 5 bases. V shed 2 bases and J shed 1 base, with 5 bases lying between them. Germline-derived CDR1 and CDR2 are SGHTA and FQGNSA. This CDR3 contains 14 residues. The CDR3 loop is CASSLQGNTGELFF. CDR3 nucleotide sequence: TGTGCCAGCAGCTTACAGGGGAACACCGGGGAGCTGTTTTTT.

The chain links TRBV14 to TRBJ2-6; tentatively, D is TRBD2 (5 bases). The CDR3 has 20 residues. V was shortened by 0 bases and J by 2 bases, with 20 bases between the two germline ends. The germline CDR1 and CDR2 sequences are SGHDN and FVKESK. The CDR3 here is CASSQDRGFGSLAGANVLTF. The DNA for the CDR3 is TGTGCCAGCAGCCAAGATCGAGGGTTCGGCTCTCTAGCTGGGGCCAACGTCCTGACTTTC.

The chain links TRBV7-6 to TRBJ1-5, with TRBD1 matching 7 bases. The V gene end was trimmed by 5 bases and the J gene end by 0 bases; junction bases not matched to a gene: 7. Germline V gene lookup returns CDR1 SGHVS and CDR2 FNYEAQ. The CDR3 loop spans 16 amino acids. The CDR3, as DNA: TGTGCCAGCAGCCCTGTAGACAGGGATAGCAATCAGCCCCAGCATTTT. This encodes CASSPVDRDSNQPQHF. The full variable domain, completed using reference TRBV7-6 and TRBJ1-5, is GAGVSQSPRYKVTKRGQDVALRCDPISGHVSLYWYRQALGQGPEFLTYFNYEAQQDKSGLPNDRFSAERPEGSISTLTIQRTEQRDSAMYRCASSPVDRDSNQPQHFGDGTRLSIL.

This rearrangement joins TRBV6-2 or TRBV6-3 to TRBJ1-1; no clear D. This CDR3 is 12 amino acids long. V dropped 6 bases and J dropped 5 bases, with 10 bases sitting between them. Germline loops: CDR1 MNHEY, CDR2 SVGEGT. The CDR3 bases are TGTGCCAGCAGCCAACATCGAACTGAAGCTTTCTTT. This encodes CASSQHRTEAFF.